This T cell receptor (beta chain) was sequenced for a study of early T cells in non-severe SARS-CoV-2 infection. Many counts were recorded for this clonotype. Individual cDNA molecules received unique molecular identifiers during library preparation. MiXCR, run by TCRdb on the 5' RACE reads, gives a single entry per CDR3 protein. The sample lists about 49,000 distinct CDR3 sequences, around 4.6% seen once, with 6% in the top ten. This CDR3 is built from 19 residues. J was trimmed by 3 bases and V by 1 base; bases with no gene match: 14. Looked up from germline, CDR1 is SGHDN and CDR2 is FVKESK. The sequenced sample consisted of whole blood. This clonotype originated in an adult who was a healthcare worker with PCR-confirmed SARS-CoV-2 infection or an uninfected control (not recorded which). The chain links TRBV14 to TRBJ2-2, with 7 bases lining up with TRBD2. As DNA, the CDR3 is TGTGCCAGCAGCCAAGGGTGGGTCTACGGACTAGGAGACACCGGGGAGCTGTTTTTT. It encodes CASSQGWVYGLGDTGELFF. The whole variable domain, remainder taken from reference TRBV14 and TRBJ2-2, is EAGVTQFPSHSVIEKGQTVTLRCDPISGHDNLYWYRRVMGKEIKFLLHFVKESKQDESGMPNNRFLAERTGGTYSTLKVQPAELEDSGVYFCASSQGWVYGLGDTGELFFGEGSRLTVL.